These T cell receptor beta chains were read from a single sample in a study of blood T cell repertoires in COVID-19. Assay used: immunoSEQ multiplex PCR; TCRdb lists only in-frame clones, some missing. The sample shows 75,000 to 85,000 clones, roughly 81% of them seen only once. Input material: peripheral blood. The receptor source for this set is a man in his fifties or sixties with COVID-19, enrolled during active disease. Both conserved end residues are part of each CDR3. D genes are given only for firm matches. Some rows have no size entry. The others give once, few or many, or a class for an expanded clone.

J gene	clone size	V gene	D gene	CDR3 protein	CDR3 DNA
TRBJ1-6	.	TRBV30	.	CAWSRQDDSPLHF	TGTGCCTGGAGCCGACAGGATGATTCACCCCTCCACTTT
TRBJ2-5	once	TRBV27	TRBD2	CASSPSLAVQETQYF	TGTGCCAGCAGTCCTTCACTAGCGGTGCAAGAGACCCAGTACTTC
TRBJ1-2	.	TRBV6-1	.	CASSESVFNYGYTF	TGTGCCAGCAGTGAATCGGTCTTTAACTATGGCTACACCTTC
TRBJ1-1	.	TRBV16	TRBD1	CASSPDSGQAVMRAFF	TGTGCCAGCAGCCCGGATTCCGGACAGGCCGTTATGAGAGCTTTCTTT
TRBJ1-6	few	TRBV5-1	.	CASSLDPSSYNSPLHF	TGCGCCAGCAGCTTGGACCCGAGCTCCTATAATTCACCCCTCCACTTT
TRBJ1-2	.	TRBV5-6	.	CASSLGQNYGYTF	TGTGCCAGCAGCTTGGGACAGAACTATGGCTACACCTTC
TRBJ1-1	once	TRBV6-5	.	CASSYFEGVGNTEAFF	TGTGCCAGCAGTTACTTTGAGGGGGTGGGGAACACTGAAGCTTTCTTT
TRBJ1-1	.	TRBV10-1	.	CASSESSDSAEAFF	TGCGCCAGCAGTGAGTCATCCGATTCGGCTGAAGCTTTCTTT
TRBJ1-6	.	TRBV12-5	.	CASGPGEGRSPLHF	TGTGCTAGTGGCCCTGGGGAGGGCAGGTCACCCCTCCACTTT
TRBJ2-2	few	TRBV5-1	TRBD1	CASSLEVRTGGTGELFF	TGCGCCAGCAGCTTGGAAGTAAGGACAGGGGGCACCGGGGAGCTGTTTTTT
TRBJ2-3	.	TRBV5-4	TRBD2	CASSPRTSGGTDTQYF	TGTGCCAGCAGCCCGAGGACTAGCGGGGGCACAGATACGCAGTATTTT
TRBJ2-3	few	TRBV7-9	TRBD2	CASSLARLAGGHRTDTQYF	TGTGCCAGCAGCTTAGCCCGACTAGCGGGAGGGCATAGGACAGATACGCAGTATTTT
TRBJ2-3	few	TRBV12-5	TRBD1	CASGIGTERDTQYF	TGTGCTAGTGGTATAGGGACAGAACGCGATACGCAGTATTTT
TRBJ1-3	.	TRBV19	.	CASSSTLTGAGNTIYF	TGTGCCAGTAGTTCCACCTTGACCGGGGCTGGAAACACCATATATTTT
TRBJ1-6	.	TRBV7-9	TRBD1	CASTYRDREVNSPLHF	TGTGCCAGCACCTACCGGGACAGGGAAGTTAATTCACCCCTCCACTTT
TRBJ2-3	.	TRBV5-4	TRBD2	CASSLKAGASTDTQYF	TGTGCCAGCAGCTTAAAAGCGGGAGCTAGCACAGATACGCAGTATTTT
TRBJ1-2	.	TRBV19	.	CASSTGEFNYGYTF	TGTGCCAGTAGTACAGGGGAATTTAACTATGGCTACACCTTC
TRBJ2-1	.	TRBV3-1/TRBV3-2	TRBD1	CASSQGDRYNEQFF	TGTGCCAGCAGCCAAGGGGACAGGTACAATGAGCAGTTCTTC
TRBJ2-7	.	TRBV11-2	TRBD2	CASSSAGSGYSYEQYF	TGTGCCAGCAGCTCAGCGGGGAGCGGCTACTCCTACGAGCAGTACTTC
TRBJ2-1	.	TRBV7-3	TRBD2	CASSFIGEGEQFF	TGTGCCAGCAGCTTTATTGGGGAGGGTGAGCAGTTCTTC
TRBJ1-2	.	TRBV19	.	CASSITQNDYGYTF	TGTGCCAGTAGTATAACCCAGAATGACTATGGCTACACCTTC
TRBJ1-2	.	TRBV9	TRBD1	CASRGSRQGDLVTF	TGTGCCAGCAGAGGTAGCAGACAGGGGGATTTAGTGACCTTC
TRBJ2-5	.	TRBV10-3	TRBD2	CATGRGGSETQYF	TGTGCCACCGGGCGGGGGGGGAGCGAGACCCAGTACTTC
TRBJ2-2	medium-sized	TRBV11-2	.	CASSLYVPGDTGELFF	TGTGCCAGCAGCTTATACGTCCCAGGGGACACCGGGGAGCTGTTTTTT
TRBJ2-7	.	TRBV19	TRBD1	CASSILPGQGISYEQYF	TGTGCCAGTAGTATCCTCCCGGGACAGGGGATCTCCTACGAGCAGTACTTC
TRBJ1-5	.	TRBV28	.	CASSFTRDQPQHF	TGTGCCAGCAGTTTTACCAGGGATCAGCCCCAGCATTTT
TRBJ1-1	.	TRBV11-2	.	CASSLVTVEAFF	TGTGCCAGCAGCTTAGTTACAGTAGAAGCTTTCTTT
TRBJ1-2	.	TRBV18	.	CASSPRGGLEDGYTF	TGTGCCAGCTCACCACGTGGAGGTTTGGAGGATGGCTACACCTTC
TRBJ1-6	.	TRBV6-5	.	CASRDYNSPLHF	TGTGCCAGCCGGGATTATAATTCACCCCTCCACTTT
TRBJ2-1	once	TRBV7-9	.	CASSSTVRRSNNEQFF	TGTGCCAGCAGCTCCACGGTGCGGAGGAGCAACAATGAGCAGTTCTTC
TRBJ2-5	.	TRBV7-9	.	CASSQDAARAGQQETQYF	TGTGCCAGCAGCCAGGACGCGGCACGGGCGGGCCAGCAAGAGACCCAGTACTTC
TRBJ1-1	.	TRBV29-1	.	CSVELVVREGAEAFF	TGCAGCGTTGAATTGGTTGTGAGGGAGGGGGCTGAAGCTTTCTTT
TRBJ1-1	.	TRBV19	.	CASRQPENTEAFF	TGTGCCTCGCGACAGCCTGAGAACACTGAAGCTTTCTTT
TRBJ1-6	.	TRBV27	.	CASSRSYNSPLHF	TGTGCCAGCAGCCGCTCCTATAATTCACCCCTCCACTTT
TRBJ2-7	once	TRBV4-2	.	CASSQDYPREQYF	TGTGCCAGCAGCCAAGACTACCCCCGGGAGCAGTACTTC
TRBJ2-3	.	TRBV28	TRBD1	CASSSPGQGTDTQYF	TGTGCCAGCAGTTCCCCGGGACAGGGGACAGATACGCAGTATTTT
TRBJ2-4	once	TRBV7-2	TRBD2	CASSLELAGLNIQYF	TGTGCCAGCAGCTTAGAACTAGCGGGACTCAACATTCAGTACTTC
TRBJ2-7	.	TRBV18	.	CASSPPSRAYEQYF	TGTGCCAGCTCACCACCAAGCAGGGCCTACGAGCAGTACTTC
TRBJ2-7	.	TRBV6-5	TRBD2	CASTKAAGGSYEQYF	TGTGCCAGCACCAAGGCGGCGGGGGGATCCTACGAGCAGTACTTC
TRBJ2-5	.	TRBV5-6	.	CASSAQSRAQETQYF	TGTGCCAGCAGCGCTCAGTCCAGGGCCCAAGAGACCCAGTACTTC
TRBJ1-1	medium-sized	TRBV15	TRBD1	CATSRVRQGGAEAFF	TGTGCCACCAGCAGAGTTCGACAGGGAGGCGCTGAAGCTTTCTTT
TRBJ1-4	.	TRBV24-1	TRBD1	CATSDPRTGGFEKLFF	TGTGCCACCAGTGATCCTCGGACAGGGGGCTTTGAAAAACTGTTTTTT
TRBJ2-5	.	TRBV21-1	.	CASSKDRGETQYF	TGTGCCAGCAGCAAAGACAGGGGTGAGACCCAGTACTTC
TRBJ1-1	.	TRBV6-5	.	CASKDWRNTEAFF	TGTGCCAGCAAGGATTGGAGGAACACTGAAGCTTTCTTT
TRBJ2-1	once	TRBV27	.	CASSLSSFPISNEQFF	TGTGCCAGCAGTTTATCGAGTTTCCCCATATCTAATGAGCAGTTCTTC
TRBJ1-1	.	TRBV29-1	.	CSVAPDMNTEAFF	TGCAGCGTTGCCCCAGACATGAACACTGAAGCTTTCTTT
TRBJ1-2	.	TRBV28	.	CASSFQVYGYTF	TGTGCCAGCAGTTTCCAGGTCTATGGCTACACCTTC
TRBJ2-2	.	TRBV11-2	.	CASSFLNTGELFF	TGTGCCAGCAGCTTCCTCAACACCGGGGAGCTGTTTTTT
TRBJ2-2	.	TRBV2	TRBD2	CASSEREVSSGELFF	TGTGCCAGCAGTGAACGGGAGGTTTCGTCCGGGGAGCTGTTTTTT
TRBJ1-2	.	TRBV28	.	CASRGGPYGYTF	TGTGCCAGCCGGGGGGGTCCCTATGGCTACACCTTC
TRBJ1-1	.	TRBV23-1	.	CASSQVFWLLREAFF	TGCGCCAGCAGTCAGGTTTTTTGGCTTCTTCGTGAAGCTTTCTTT
TRBJ2-1	once	TRBV6-4	TRBD1	CASSENGQGAYNEQFF	TGTGCCAGCAGTGAGAATGGACAGGGGGCTTACAATGAGCAGTTCTTC
TRBJ1-6	few	TRBV5-1	TRBD1	CASRTDRGNSPLHF	TGCGCCTCCCGAACCGACAGGGGGAATTCACCCCTCCACTTT
TRBJ2-5	.	TRBV5-1	.	CASSLDRQETQYF	TGCGCCAGCAGCTTGGATCGGCAAGAGACCCAGTACTTC
TRBJ2-3	once	TRBV6-5	TRBD2	CASTKTSGYTDTQYF	TGTGCCAGCACCAAGACTAGCGGGTACACAGATACGCAGTATTTT